Below are 26 T cell receptor beta chains sequenced from a single sample in a study of OX40 agonist ivuxolimab in advanced cancers. The library was obtained by the immunoSEQ multiplex PCR assay. TCRdb stores this immuneACCESS table with in-frame sequences only. Part of the clones is absent; in the studies checked, under half of the shortfall reflects unresolved V genes, and no reason is known for the rest. For this sample there are about 14,000 clones; over 75% appear just once. Around a fifth of the sample is in the top ten clones. The sample in question was CD4+ or CD8+ T cells sorted from blood, obtained in a trial of the OX40 agonist ivuxolimab. These receptors were collected from an adult with an advanced solid tumor such as melanoma, head and neck, liver or kidney cancer.

By share, this clone counts as medium-sized. The rearrangement joins TRBV4-1 to TRBJ1-1; D uncertain. CDR3 length equals 13 residues. The V end was cut by 1 base, the J end by 5 bases, with 8 bases between. Germline loops: CDR1 MGHRA, CDR2 YSYEKL. The CDR3 DNA reads as TGCGCCAGCAGCCAAGGCGGGAGAACTGAAGCTTTCTTT. Its protein is CASSQGGRTEAFF.

The chain employs TRBV4-1 and TRBJ2-7; D remains ambiguous. V was pared by 0 bases and J by 2 bases, with 8 bases between. The CDR3 has 14 amino acids. Germline V CDR1 and CDR2: MGHRA, YSYEKL. CDR3 coding DNA: TGCGCCAGCAGCCAAGATGGCCCCACCTACGAGCAGTACTTC. It is translated as CASSQDGPTYEQYF.

The gene calls are TRBV4-3 and TRBJ2-7; D assignment may be TRBD1 or TRBD2 (5 bases each). CDR1 and CDR2 from the germline V gene are LGHNA and YSLEER. Trimming cost V 4 bases and J 6 bases, with 13 bases left between them. The CDR3 consists of 13 residues. Here the CDR3 DNA reads TGCGCCAGCAGCCTAAAGTGGGGGAGCGAGCAGTACTTC. It translates to CASSLKWGSEQYF.

The V call is TRBV11-3, the J call TRBJ2-3; D gene ambiguous. The CDR3 runs 12 residues. Trimming pared 6 bases from V and 4 bases from J, leaving 8 bases between. Germline loops: CDR1 SGHNT, CDR2 YENEEA. The CDR3 loop reads CASSKGSDTQYF. The CDR3 coding sequence is TGTGCCAGCAGTAAAGGGTCAGATACGCAGTATTTT.

The gene calls are TRBV5-6 and TRBJ1-2, with TRBD1 identical over 7 bases. V dropped 4 bases and J dropped 9; count of bases not matched to a gene: 6. CDR1 is SGHDT, CDR2 YYEEEE, per germline. This CDR3 contains 12 residues. CDR3 residues: CASSDGQVRYTF. The CDR3 bases are TGTGCCAGCAGCGACGGACAGGTTCGCTACACCTTC.

The V gene is TRBV4-1, the J gene TRBJ1-2; D gene uncertain. The V end lost 0 bases, the J end lost 8 bases, and 7 bases lay between the germline ends. The V gene's germline CDR1 is MGHRA and CDR2 YSYEKL. The CDR3 has 12 amino acids. The CDR3 sequence is CASSQDGEGYTF. The CDR3 DNA sequence: TGCGCCAGCAGCCAAGACGGGGAGGGCTACACCTTC.

This rearrangement joins TRBV28 to TRBJ2-4; 7 nucleotides match TRBD2. Trimming cost V 5 bases and J 8 bases; bases outside gene matches: 15. The CDR3 has 16 residues. Looked up from germline, CDR1 is MDHEN and CDR2 is SYDVKM. The CDR3 bases are TGTGCCAGCAGTCCCTTGGAAGGCGGGAGAGAGGACATTCAGTACTTC. This gives the protein CASSPLEGGREDIQYF.

This chain links TRBV7-5 with TRBJ2-7; TRBD2 is the table's D call, not checked against the DNA. TRBV7-5 is listed as a pseudogene. This CDR3 region has 14 residues. The CDR3 here is CASSLGSTNYEQYF. CDR3 sequence (DNA): TGTGCCAGCAGCTTAGGTAGTACTAATTACGAGCAGTACTTC.

This clone was detected a few times. V gene TRBV7-3 combines with J gene TRBJ2-1, with TRBD2 identical over 8 bases. V was pared by 3 bases and J by 5 bases, with 6 bases of the junction left unmatched. Germline lookup yields CDR1 SGHTA and CDR2 FQGTGA. CDR3 size: 15 residues. The CDR3 loop reads CASSFSGGPHNEQFF. The CDR3 nucleotides are TGTGCCAGCAGCTTTTCGGGAGGGCCCCACAATGAGCAGTTCTTC.

This chain joins TRBV15 and TRBJ2-7; D perhaps matches TRBD1 (5 bases). The CDR3 consists of 15 residues. Germline CDR1 is LNHNV and CDR2 is YYDKDF (reference sequence). The V gene lost 1 base and the J gene lost 5 bases, with 15 bases spanning the gap. In nucleotides, the CDR3 is TGTGCCACCAGCAGAGCTCGGCAGGGTGTCCACGAGCAGTACTTC. It translates to CATSRARQGVHEQYF.

The chain uses TRBV4-1 and TRBJ2-7, with 16 bases fitting TRBD2. After removal of 3 bases from V and 7 bases from J, the junction contained 3 bases not matched to a gene. CDR3 length: 15 residues. CDR1 MGHRA and CDR2 YSYEKL come from the germline V gene. Here the CDR3 DNA reads TGCGCCAGCAGCCATCCGGGACTAGCGGGAGGGGAGCAGTACTTC. Translation: CASSHPGLAGGEQYF.

This sequence joins TRBV11-1 and TRBJ2-1; no clear D gene. The V gene lost 1 base and the J gene lost 7 bases, with 8 bases spanning the gap. Germline assignment: CDR1 SGHAT and CDR2 FQDESV (reference sequence). The CDR3 has 13 residues. CDR3 DNA sequence: TGTGCCAGCAGCTTAGGAGACGGGAATGAGCAGTTCTTC. This sequence encodes CASSLGDGNEQFF.

The gene calls are TRBV9 and TRBJ2-1; D gene unclear. The V and J ends lost 2 bases and 6 bases respectively, with 12 bases between them. Germline V CDR1 and CDR2: SGDLS, YYNGEE. The CDR3 has 14 amino acids. The DNA for the CDR3 is TGTGCCAGCAGCGTTGTACTAACCACCAATGAGCAGTTCTTC. Its translation: CASSVVLTTNEQFF.

This clone was found once. The sample holds other DNA sequences that translate to the same CDR3. For the CDR3, the DNA is TGTGCCAGCAGCCAAGAGGTCGATCGGTTCTACAATGAGCAGTTCTTC. Its translation: CASSQEVDRFYNEQFF. This chain joins TRBV4-2 and TRBJ2-1; D gene unclear. This CDR3 is built from 16 residues. Deletions cut 0 bases from V and 3 bases from J, with 12 bases between. Germline CDR1 reads LGHNA; CDR2 reads YNFKEQ.

The chain recombines TRBV6-6 with TRBJ2-7; 12 nucleotides match TRBD2. J lost 2 bases, V lost 5 bases, and 4 bases had no gene match. CDR3 length: 15 residues. From germline, CDR1 is MNHNY and CDR2 SVGAGI (reference sequence). CDR3 DNA sequence: TGTGCCAGCAGTCCCCTAGCGGGAGGGCCCTACGAGCAGTACTTC. Its protein product is CASSPLAGGPYEQYF.

The DNA for the CDR3 is TGCGCCAGCAGCCCCGGGGAGGGGCGAGAGACCCAGTACTTC. As protein: CASSPGEGRETQYF. This chain links TRBV5-1 with TRBJ2-5; 7 bases map to TRBD2. Germline V gene data show CDR1 as SGHRS and CDR2 as YFSETQ. V lost 4 bases, J lost 4 bases, and 7 bases stayed unmatched. This CDR3 is built from 14 residues. The variable domain in full, completed from reference TRBV5-1 and TRBJ2-5, reads KAGVTQTPRYLIKTRGQQVTLSCSPISGHRSVSWYQQTPGQGLQFLFEYFSETQRNKGNFPGRFSGRQFSNSRSEMNVSTLELGDSALYLCASSPGEGRETQYFGPGTRLLVL.

J is TRBJ1-4 and V is TRBV5-1; D might be TRBD1 (6 bases). Germline CDR1 SGHRS, CDR2 YFSETQ. V lost 5 bases, J lost 2 bases, and 19 bases lay in between. The CDR3 has 17 residues. The CDR3 coding sequence is TGCGCCAGCAGGGCCGGGACAATAGGCTTTACTAATGAAAAACTGTTTTTT. The encoded protein is CASRAGTIGFTNEKLFF.

The chain joins TRBV6-1 to TRBJ2-5; no firm D call. The V end was cut by 9 bases, the J end by 0 bases, with 11 bases between. Germline V gene data show CDR1 as MNHNS and CDR2 as SASEGT. The CDR3 runs to 13 residues. CDR3 in amino acids: CASALRHQETQYF. CDR3 bases: TGTGCCAGTGCCCTGCGCCACCAAGAGACCCAGTACTTC.

The rearrangement links TRBV19 to TRBJ1-1; D remains ambiguous. Trimming removed 6 bases at V and 7 bases at J, with 15 bases between. In germline, CDR1 is LNHDA, CDR2 SQIVND (reference sequence). The CDR3 runs 13 residues. The CDR3 protein is CASSVGGSREAFF. The CDR3 nucleotides read TGTGCCAGTAGCGTGGGAGGGTCTCGTGAAGCTTTCTTT.

The chain carries TRBV11-2 and TRBJ2-7, with D perhaps TRBD2 (6 bases). Trimming pared 2 bases from V and 2 bases from J, leaving 7 bases between. This CDR3 region has 13 residues. CDR1 is SGHAT, CDR2 FQNNGV, per germline. The CDR3 nucleotides read TGTGCCAGCAGCTTATCTAGCGCCTACGAGCAGTACTTC. Translating gives CASSLSSAYEQYF.

V is TRBV4-1 and J is TRBJ2-7; 11 bases are shared with TRBD2. Germline V gives CDR1 MGHRA, CDR2 YSYEKL. The CDR3 loop spans 14 amino acids. V trimming: 5 bases; J trimming: 5 bases; junction bases outside the gene matches: 5. The CDR3 region has the DNA TGCGCCAGCAGCTACCTAGCGGGAGGCCACGAGCAGTACTTC. It translates to CASSYLAGGHEQYF.

The V gene is TRBV4-1, the J gene TRBJ2-7; D ambiguous. The germline V and J ends were trimmed by 0 bases and 3 bases, with 6 bases remaining between them. The CDR3 runs to 13 residues. Germline-derived CDR1 and CDR2 are MGHRA and YSYEKL. CDR3 region: CASSQETVYEQYF. DNA of the CDR3: TGCGCCAGCAGCCAAGAGACTGTCTACGAGCAGTACTTC.

V is TRBV2 and J is TRBJ2-4; 7 bases map to TRBD1. This CDR3 has 14 residues. The V and J ends lost 7 bases and 9 bases, in that order; junction bases with no gene match: 12. Germline V CDR1 and CDR2: SNHLY, FYNNEI. For the CDR3, the DNA is TGTGCCAGCATTCTGGTGACAGGGCCAATCATTCAGTACTTC. Translation gives CASILVTGPIIQYF.

There are a few counts of this clone. V usage is TRBV6-1 and J usage is TRBJ2-1, with no clear D. Germline V gene data show CDR1 as MNHNS and CDR2 as SASEGT. The CDR3 loop spans 10 amino acids. Between the trimmed V and J ends, which lost 5 bases and 7 bases, there was a span of 3 bases. The CDR3 DNA reads as TGTGCCAGCAGTTCAAATGAGCAGTTCTTC. This translates into CASSSNEQFF.

CDR3 region: CASSQRPRGDNIQYF. DNA of the CDR3: TGTGCCAGCAGTCAAAGGCCCAGGGGGGACAACATTCAGTACTTC. J is TRBJ2-4 and V is TRBV28, with D perhaps TRBD1 (7 bases). Per the germline V gene, CDR1 is MDHEN and CDR2 is SYDVKM. V lost 5 bases, J lost 7 bases, and 18 bases lay in between. The CDR3 is 15 residues long.

The gene calls are TRBV14 and TRBJ2-1, with unresolved D. The V gene lost 4 bases and the J gene lost 3 bases, with 7 bases spanning the gap. Germline V CDR1 and CDR2: SGHDN, FVKESK. This CDR3 has 13 residues. The CDR3 DNA is TGTGCCAGCAGCCGTACGAACTACAATGAGCAGTTCTTC. This sequence encodes CASSRTNYNEQFF.